Included here is one T cell receptor (beta chain) sequence, with context. No antigen is known for it. The entry originates in a study of CD8 T cells in ankylosing spondylitis. General study points: Within matched ankylosing spondylitis synovial fluid, disease-linked clones were reportedly significantly enriched. Characteristic, it appeared, of ankylosing spondylitis blood was a TCR beta motif of about eight highly homologous variants. CD8+ by phenotype, disease-linked clones were relatively rare in peripheral blood.

The CDR3 is 12 residues long. V lost 6 bases and J lost 5, with 9 bases in between. Preparation of TCR beta libraries was done by quantitative 5'-RACE with molecular barcodes. Each CDR3 protein gets one entry after TCRdb re-called the 5' RACE reads with MiXCR. The sample includes about 90,000 distinct CDR3 sequences, under 30% of them seen just once. The chain has TRBV12-3 or TRBV12-4 and TRBJ2-3; no firm D call. This receptor was obtained from a male donor with ankylosing spondylitis or in good health (not recorded which). The specimen sequenced was blood, either unsorted or a sorted T cell fraction (not recorded which). The CDR3 region is CASSLKVDTQYF. The CDR3 region has the DNA TGTGCCAGCAGCCTAAAGGTAGATACGCAGTATTTT.